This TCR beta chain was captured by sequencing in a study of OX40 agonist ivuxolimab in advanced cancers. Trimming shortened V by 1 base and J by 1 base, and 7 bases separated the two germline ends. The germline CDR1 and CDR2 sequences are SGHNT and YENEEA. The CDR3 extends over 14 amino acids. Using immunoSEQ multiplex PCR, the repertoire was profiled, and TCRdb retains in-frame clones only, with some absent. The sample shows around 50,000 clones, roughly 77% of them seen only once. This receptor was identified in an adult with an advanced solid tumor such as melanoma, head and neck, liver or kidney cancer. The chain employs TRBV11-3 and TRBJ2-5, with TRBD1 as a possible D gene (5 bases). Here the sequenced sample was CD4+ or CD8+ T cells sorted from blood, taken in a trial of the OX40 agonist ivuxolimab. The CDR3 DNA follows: TGTGCCAGCAGCTTAGGACAGCTCCAAGAGACCCAGTACTTC. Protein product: CASSLGQLQETQYF.